Below, 29 T cell receptor beta chains from the same sample are listed, as sequenced in a study of CD8+ T cells in alopecia areata. As the sequencing template, cDNA was produced by extracting RNA and reverse transcribing it. The assay was immunoSEQ multiplex PCR, and TCRdb's table has in-frame clones only and misses some. The data contain roughly 120,000 clones, roughly two fifths of them singletons. The sequenced material came from CD4+ T cells sorted from blood. The receptors stem from a human donor with alopecia areata.

The chain is built from TRBV28 and TRBJ2-3, with 7 bases fitting TRBD2. Trimming took 3 bases from V and 4 from J; bases not matched to a gene: 7. Germline loops: CDR1 MDHEN, CDR2 SYDVKM. The CDR3 has 15 amino acids. The DNA of the CDR3 is TGTGCCAGCAGTTTTAGGGACTATAGTGCAGATACGCAGTATTTT. It specifies CASSFRDYSADTQYF.

This clone was found a few times. This rearrangement joins TRBV28 to TRBJ2-7; tentatively, D is TRBD1 (5 bases). This CDR3 is 15 amino acids long. V was cut by 5 bases and J by 1 base, with 15 bases left in between. The germline CDR1 and CDR2 sequences are MDHEN and SYDVKM. CDR3 nucleotide sequence: TGTGCCAGCAGTGGGGCAGGGTGGATGTCCTACGAGCAGTACTTC. Protein product: CASSGAGWMSYEQYF.

The chain couples TRBV25-1 to TRBJ2-7, with 10 bases matching TRBD2. The CDR3 is 14 residues long. CDR1 MGHDK and CDR2 SYGVNS come from the germline V gene. Trimming removed 2 bases from V and 5 bases from J; junction bases left unmatched: 3. This CDR3 reads CASSELAGANEQYF. CDR3 DNA: TGTGCCAGCAGTGAACTAGCGGGAGCCAACGAGCAGTACTTC.

The chain couples TRBV7-3 to TRBJ2-1; D is uncertain. Germline CDR1 is SGHTA and CDR2 is FQGTGA. The CDR3 consists of 12 residues. V lost 5 bases to trimming and J lost 8 bases, with 10 bases between them. The CDR3 nucleotides are TGTGCCAGCAGCGCGAGTAGGGATGAGCAGTTCTTC. Translation gives CASSASRDEQFF.

This clone was seen only a few times. The J gene is TRBJ1-6, the V gene TRBV29-1; the D gene is possibly TRBD1 (6 bases). CDR3 size: 17 residues. Per germline, CDR1 SQVTM and CDR2 ANQGSEA. The germline V and J ends were trimmed by 5 bases and 0 bases, with 17 bases remaining between them. CDR3 nucleotides: TGCAGCGTTCCATGGAGACAGGCAAGCTCCTATAATTCACCCCTCCACTTT. Translating gives CSVPWRQASSYNSPLHF.

The V gene is TRBV4-3, the J gene TRBJ2-7; 14 nucleotides match TRBD2. This CDR3 is 17 amino acids long. V lost 5 bases, J lost 7 bases, and 13 bases stayed unmatched. The germline CDR1 and CDR2 sequences are LGHNA and YSLEER. The CDR3 coding sequence is TGCGCCAGCAGCGCCCAACCGGGACTAGCGGGGGTATCGGAGCAGTACTTC. Encoded protein: CASSAQPGLAGVSEQYF.

The V gene is TRBV6-5, the J gene TRBJ1-2; D unresolved. Germline-derived CDR1 and CDR2 are MNHEY and SVGAGI. Trimming left V 6 bases short and J 3 bases short, with 11 bases between. The CDR3 runs 13 residues. CDR3 bases: TGTGCCAGCAGGACCGGTGGCGACTATGGCTACACCTTC. Its translation is CASRTGGDYGYTF.

V is TRBV6-6 and J is TRBJ2-7; TRBD1 agrees at 7 bases. The CDR3 covers 15 residues. J was trimmed by 2 bases and V by 4 bases; bases with no gene match: 8. Germline CDR1 reads MNHNY; CDR2 reads SVGAGI (reference sequence). CDR3 sequence (DNA): TGTGCCAGCAGTTCACCCGGGACAGTCGCCTACGAGCAGTACTTC. Its protein product is CASSSPGTVAYEQYF.

The rearrangement links TRBV7-2 to TRBJ2-3, with 8 bases aligning to TRBD2. The CDR3 length is 15 residues. The V and J ends lost 5 bases and 6 bases, in that order; junction bases with no gene match: 10. Germline-derived CDR1 and CDR2 are SGHTA and FQGNSA. The DNA for the CDR3 is TGTGCCAGCAGCCCGAACGGGGGGGGCGTCGATACGCAGTATTTT. It translates to CASSPNGGGVDTQYF.

Comment on this clone: This sample includes further DNA sequences coding for the same CDR3. The chain has TRBV30 and TRBJ1-5; D not resolved. The CDR3 is 13 amino acids. Deletions cut 0 bases from V and 0 bases from J, with 3 bases between. Germline V lookup: CDR1 GTSNPN, CDR2 SVGIG (reference sequence). The CDR3 DNA follows: TGTGCCTGGAGTGTAGATAGCAATCAGCCCCAGCATTTT. Amino acid sequence: CAWSVDSNQPQHF.

This chain links TRBV11-1 with TRBJ2-1; D not resolved. The CDR3 is 13 amino acids. The germline CDR1 and CDR2 sequences are SGHAT and FQDESV (reference sequence). The V end was cut by 1 base, the J end by 4 bases, with 5 bases between. CDR3 protein: CASSLVLYNEQFF. CDR3 coding DNA: TGTGCCAGCAGCTTAGTACTGTACAATGAGCAGTTCTTC.

V gene TRBV28 combines with J gene TRBJ2-1; D uncertain. Per germline, CDR1 MDHEN and CDR2 SYDVKM. The V and J ends lost 6 bases and 6 bases respectively, with 6 bases between them. This CDR3 spans 11 amino acids. The CDR3 is CASSWFNEQFF. The CDR3, as DNA: TGTGCCAGCAGCTGGTTCAATGAGCAGTTCTTC.

This chain links TRBV7-2 with TRBJ2-2, with TRBD1 matching over 10 bases. J lost 4 bases, V lost 1 base, and 3 bases had no gene match. CDR1 is SGHTA and CDR2 is FQGNSA in the germline V gene. There are 16 residues in the CDR3. The CDR3 reads CASSLGGQGSTGELFF. The CDR3, as DNA: TGTGCCAGCAGCTTAGGGGGACAGGGGAGCACCGGGGAGCTGTTTTTT.

The chain is built from TRBV2 and TRBJ2-7; D is perhaps TRBD2 (6 bases). Trimming shortened V by 6 bases and J by 7 bases, and 13 bases separated the two germline ends. The CDR3 is 12 residues long. Germline CDR1 and CDR2: SNHLY and FYNNEI. Written as DNA, the CDR3 is TGTGCCAGCAGCCCGGGACTTGGGGAGCAGTACTTC. Translation: CASSPGLGEQYF.

The V call is TRBV2, the J call TRBJ2-7; D is ambiguous. V lost 3 bases, J lost 5 bases, and 14 bases lay in between. CDR1 and CDR2 from the germline V gene are SNHLY and FYNNEI. The CDR3 has 14 residues. The CDR3 region is CASSDGRWSHEQYF. The CDR3 nucleotides are TGTGCCAGCAGTGATGGACGGTGGAGCCACGAGCAGTACTTC. Using reference TRBV2 and TRBJ2-7 for the parts outside the CDR3, the full variable domain is EPEVTQTPSHQVTQMGQEVILRCVPISNHLYFYWYRQILGQKVEFLVSFYNNEISEKSEIFDDQFSVERPDGSNFTLKIRSTKLEDSAMYFCASSDGRWSHEQYFGPGTRLTVT.

This chain connects TRBV5-1 to TRBJ2-7; weak D call: TRBD1 (5 bases). Germline values: CDR1 SGHRS, CDR2 YFSETQ. The CDR3 has 13 residues. V was pared by 3 bases and J by 3 bases, with 10 bases between. This chain's CDR3 is CASSSSGRYEQYF. The DNA of the CDR3 is TGCGCCAGCAGCTCCTCAGGGCGCTACGAGCAGTACTTC. The full variable domain, rest sourced from reference TRBV5-1 and TRBJ2-7, is KAGVTQTPRYLIKTRGQQVTLSCSPISGHRSVSWYQQTPGQGLQFLFEYFSETQRNKGNFPGRFSGRQFSNSRSEMNVSTLELGDSALYLCASSSSGRYEQYFGPGTRLTVT.

The chain is built from TRBV29-1 and TRBJ2-1, with a tentative D call TRBD1 (6 bases). Between the trimmed V and J ends, which lost 7 bases and 0 bases, there was a span of 10 bases. The CDR3 loop spans 13 amino acids. CDR1 is SQVTM and CDR2 is ANQGSEA in the germline V gene. The CDR3 nucleotides read TGCAGCGGTCTCAGGGGCTCCTACAATGAGCAGTTCTTC. Its translation is CSGLRGSYNEQFF.

V and J are TRBV5-1 and TRBJ2-3, with D perhaps matching TRBD2 (6 bases). Germline CDR1 is SGHRS and CDR2 is YFSETQ. Trimming removed 5 bases at V and 4 bases at J, with 14 bases between. This CDR3 comprises 14 residues. Written as DNA, the CDR3 is TGCGCCAGCAGTCGTGAACTAGCATCAGATACGCAGTATTTT. This gives the protein CASSRELASDTQYF.

A few counts support this clone. The rearrangement uses TRBV7-9 and TRBJ1-2, with a tentative D call TRBD1 (5 bases). The CDR3 length is 15 residues. The ends were cut back, 4 bases at V and 8 bases at J, with 20 bases in the middle. CDR1 is SEHNR, CDR2 FQNEAQ, per germline (reference sequence). The CDR3 region is CASSSPWQGSWGYTF. CDR3 coding DNA: TGTGCCAGCAGCTCACCGTGGCAGGGCTCGTGGGGCTACACCTTC. The full variable domain, its missing parts supplied by reference TRBV7-9 and TRBJ1-2, is DTGVSQNPRHKITKRGQNVTFRCDPISEHNRLYWYRQTLGQGPEFLTYFQNEAQLEKSRLLSDRFSAERPKGSFSTLEIQRTEQGDSAMYLCASSSPWQGSWGYTFGSGTRLTVV.

This clone was observed a few times. This chain joins TRBV13 and TRBJ2-7; TRBD1 might be the D (6 bases). CDR1 PRHDT and CDR2 FYEKMQ come from the germline V gene (reference sequence). The CDR3 extends over 17 amino acids. The V end was cut by 0 bases, the J end by 0 bases, with 15 bases between. The CDR3 DNA follows: TGTGCCAGCAGCTTAGGCCTGACAGGCGTGAGCTCCTACGAGCAGTACTTC. Amino acids: CASSLGLTGVSSYEQYF.

The chain combines TRBV9 with TRBJ2-3, with TRBD1 identical over 11 bases. CDR1 is SGDLS, CDR2 YYNGEE, per germline. CDR3 size: 14 residues. V dropped 5 bases and J dropped 4; count of bases not matched to a gene: 3. The CDR3, as DNA: TGTGCCAGCAGGGCGGGACAGGGGGCAGATACGCAGTATTTT. This translates into CASRAGQGADTQYF.

This chain joins TRBV28 and TRBJ2-3, with TRBD1 identical over 7 bases. Germline CDR1 reads MDHEN; CDR2 reads SYDVKM. The V segment lost 6 bases and the J segment 2 bases; nucleotides outside the gene matches: 5. The CDR3 totals 14 residues. In DNA form, the CDR3 reads TGTGCCAGCAGGTCCGGGACAGTCACAGATACGCAGTATTTT. Translating gives CASRSGTVTDTQYF.

The V gene is TRBV5-1, the J gene TRBJ2-5, with D possibly matching TRBD1 (6 bases). Germline V gene data show CDR1 as SGHRS and CDR2 as YFSETQ. The CDR3 extends over 16 amino acids. V shed 0 bases and J shed 4 bases, with 16 bases lying between them. CDR3 coding DNA: TGCGCCAGCAGCTTGGGGGGGACCATACAGGGAGAGACCCAGTACTTC. This codes for CASSLGGTIQGETQYF.

V gene TRBV29-1 combines with J gene TRBJ2-3, with D unresolved. Germline CDR1 reads SQVTM; CDR2 reads ANQGSEA. Trimming cost V 4 bases and J 2 bases, with 10 bases left between them. The length of the CDR3 is 13 residues. Here the CDR3 reads CSVGGFYTDTQYF. The DNA for the CDR3 is TGCAGCGTTGGGGGATTCTACACAGATACGCAGTATTTT.

This chain joins TRBV11-1 and TRBJ1-1; tentatively, D is TRBD1 (5 bases). Looked up from germline, CDR1 is SGHAT and CDR2 is FQDESV (reference sequence). The CDR3 is made up of 14 amino acids. V lost 1 base and J 4 bases, leaving 10 bases between the germline ends. The CDR3 DNA sequence: TGTGCCAGCAGCTTAGACTTGGGGGGCACTGAAGCTTTCTTT. It yields the protein CASSLDLGGTEAFF.

The V call is TRBV7-3, the J call TRBJ2-1, with 7 bases lining up with TRBD2. The V and J ends lost 5 bases and 6 bases, in that order; junction bases with no gene match: 7. CDR1 and CDR2 (germline): SGHTA, FQGTGA. The CDR3 has 14 amino acids. This CDR3 reads CASSQTTSANEQFF. As DNA, the CDR3 is TGTGCCAGCAGCCAGACCACTAGCGCCAATGAGCAGTTCTTC. Full variable domain (rest looked up from reference TRBV7-3 and TRBJ2-1): GAGVSQTPSNKVTEKGKYVELRCDPISGHTALYWYRQSLGQGPEFLIYFQGTGAADDSGLPNDRFFAVRPEGSVSTLKIQRTERGDSAVYLCASSQTTSANEQFFGPGTRLTVL.

J is TRBJ2-7 and V is TRBV7-2, with D unresolved. The V gene's germline CDR1 is SGHTA and CDR2 FQGNSA. The length of the CDR3 is 15 residues. V lost 4 bases and J lost 2, with 15 bases in between. The CDR3 nucleotides are TGTGCCAGCAGCTCCGAGCGAGGCGGAGCCTACGAGCAGTACTTC. Residues: CASSSERGGAYEQYF.

This clone occurred a few times. The V and J genes are TRBV7-9 and TRBJ2-3, with 8 bases fitting TRBD2. J was trimmed by 5 bases and V by 2 bases; bases with no gene match: 6. Germline V gene sequence: CDR1 SEHNR, CDR2 FQNEAQ (reference sequence). The CDR3 contains 15 residues. The CDR3 region has the DNA TGTGCCAGCAGCTTATCCGGGAGGGCCGGAGATACGCAGTATTTT. This sequence encodes CASSLSGRAGDTQYF.

This clone has a handful of counts. In DNA form, the CDR3 reads TGCGCCAGCAGCCCACCGACAGGGGAAGAGACCCAGTACTTC. It encodes CASSPPTGEETQYF. This sequence joins TRBV5-1 and TRBJ2-5; 8 positions match TRBD1. In germline, CDR1 is SGHRS, CDR2 YFSETQ. The CDR3 is made up of 14 amino acids. Trimming at V came to 4 bases and at J to 3 bases, leaving 5 bases not matched to a gene.